Sequencing of this TCR beta chain was carried out in a study of T-cell memory formation after mild COVID-19. This clonotype was recorded a few times. CDR1 is SGHVS and CDR2 is FNYEAQ in the germline V gene. The V gene lost 5 bases and the J gene lost 6 bases, with 10 bases spanning the gap. The length of the CDR3 is 13 residues. Each CDR3 protein is one row after TCRdb ran MiXCR on the 5' RACE reads. This table holds 350,000 or so distinct CDR3 sequences, about 20% found once. Sample: PBMCs or a T cell subset sorted from them (not recorded which). The TCR sequence derives from a young man who had mild COVID-19 (a few samples of this study predate the infection). Cell type and time point are not known. The rearrangement links TRBV7-6 to TRBJ1-4; D ambiguous. The CDR3 nucleotides are TGTGCCAGCAGCGGGCAGGCCGATGAAAAACTGTTTTTT. Translated: CASSGQADEKLFF.